This T cell receptor (beta chain) was identified in a study of OX40 agonist ivuxolimab in advanced cancers. Study context: Treatment received earlier with anti-PD-1, anti-PD-L1 or anti-CTLA-4 agents was allowed, and 40% had some.

Trimming shortened V by 2 bases and J by 9 bases, and 10 bases separated the two germline ends. The CDR3 contains 12 residues. Germline CDR1 and CDR2: SGHDT and YYEEEE. This clone was observed a few times. Its specificity is unknown. General study points: Still undetermined is the antigen specificity of the expanded peripheral T cells. Clonal expansion was among the lowest in partial responders at 0.1-3.0 mg/kg, especially CD8+. With doses of 0.1 to 3.0 mg/kg, CD4+ and CD8+ blood T cells had undergone clonal expansion by week 6.

Measured with immunoSEQ multiplex PCR; TCRdb has only the in-frame clones, and not every one. This sample has around 60,000 clones, with just over 85% found just once. Sequences were derived from CD4+ or CD8+ T cells sorted from blood, sampled in a trial of the OX40 agonist ivuxolimab. The rearrangement uses TRBV5-6 and TRBJ2-3; D is ambiguous. This clonotype originated in an adult with an advanced solid tumor such as melanoma, head and neck, liver or kidney cancer. DNA for the CDR3: TGTGCCAGCAGCTTCGTCGACGCCACGCAGTATTTT. It encodes CASSFVDATQYF.